This T cell receptor (beta chain) was identified during a study of T cell responses to AZD1222 COVID-19 vaccine. The germline gives CDR1 MGHRA, CDR2 YSYEKL. CDR3 length: 16 amino acids. After removal of 2 bases from V and 0 bases from J, the junction contained 6 bases not matched to a gene. Findings of the study overall: Along spike, vaccine-associated CD4 TCRs were found throughout, with dominance at 160-218 and 743-854. There were mostly white British donors and more females than males, and clonal diversity was possibly underestimated. Of the AZD1222 recipients, only six or seven were seropositive at baseline.

Here immunoSEQ multiplex PCR was the method, and the copy in TCRdb shows in-frame clones only, minus some. The data contain under 150,000 clones, 70% to 90% of them singletons. This clone came up once. The antigen remains undetermined. The TCR sequence derives from an adult in good health. The chain links TRBV4-1 to TRBJ2-7; 8 nucleotides match TRBD1. Specimen: peripheral blood, collected on day 0 of MenACWY control vaccination. Here the CDR3 reads CASSQIGQGNSYEQYF. In nucleotides, the CDR3 is TGCGCCAGCAGCCAAATCGGACAGGGCAACTCCTACGAGCAGTACTTC.